The present T cell receptor beta chain was sequenced within a study of blood T cell repertoires in COVID-19. About the research overall: Acute and convalescent COVID-19 samples came from the United States, Italy and Spain. T cells, B-cell-depleted T cells, or PBMCs provided the cDNA or gDNA that served as material.

In the study's own analysis: Estimation of nucleated cell counts was performed using reference gene primer amplification. Only in-frame clones appear in the TCRdb table, and some are missing; sequencing was by immunoSEQ multiplex PCR. The V and J calls and clone size were taken over from that table, and D and trimming were inferred from the DNA. The sample has more than 140,000 clones, about 82% seen once; the top ten hold roughly 8%. This sequence was found in a woman aged 55-69 years with acute or convalescent COVID-19. Sequenced: peripheral blood.

CDR3 sequence (DNA): TGTGCCGCCCGAGAGCGGAGCGGGGGGGCCGGGGAGCTGTTTTTT. Translation: CAARERSGGAGELFF. V and J are TRBV30 and TRBJ2-2; 10 nucleotides line up with TRBD2. CDR3 length equals 15 residues. CDR1 GTSNPN and CDR2 SVGIG come from the germline V gene (reference sequence). The V and J ends lost 8 bases and 6 bases, in that order; junction bases with no gene match: 12.